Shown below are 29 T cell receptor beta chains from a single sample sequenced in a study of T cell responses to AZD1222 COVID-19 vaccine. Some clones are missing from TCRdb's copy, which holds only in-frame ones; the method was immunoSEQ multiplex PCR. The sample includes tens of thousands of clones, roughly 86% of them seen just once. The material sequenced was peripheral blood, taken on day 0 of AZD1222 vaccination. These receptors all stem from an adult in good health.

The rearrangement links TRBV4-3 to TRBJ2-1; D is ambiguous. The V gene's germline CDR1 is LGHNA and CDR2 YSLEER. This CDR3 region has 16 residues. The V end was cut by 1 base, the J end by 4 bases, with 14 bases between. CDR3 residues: CASSQGVFGRYNEQFF. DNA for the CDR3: TGCGCCAGCAGCCAAGGGGTTTTCGGACGATACAATGAGCAGTTCTTC.

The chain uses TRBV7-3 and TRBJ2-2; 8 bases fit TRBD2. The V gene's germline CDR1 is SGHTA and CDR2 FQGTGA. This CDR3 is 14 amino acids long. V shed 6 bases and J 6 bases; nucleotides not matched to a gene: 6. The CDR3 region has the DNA TGTGCCAGCAGTGAAGCGGGAGTCCCCGGGGAGCTGTTTTTT. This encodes CASSEAGVPGELFF.

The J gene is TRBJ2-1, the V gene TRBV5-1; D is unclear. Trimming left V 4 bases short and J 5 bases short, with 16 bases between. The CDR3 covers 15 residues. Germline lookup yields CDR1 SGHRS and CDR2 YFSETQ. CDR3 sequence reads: CASSRLLTQDNEQFF. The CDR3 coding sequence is TGCGCCAGCAGCCGCCTTCTAACGCAAGACAATGAGCAGTTCTTC.

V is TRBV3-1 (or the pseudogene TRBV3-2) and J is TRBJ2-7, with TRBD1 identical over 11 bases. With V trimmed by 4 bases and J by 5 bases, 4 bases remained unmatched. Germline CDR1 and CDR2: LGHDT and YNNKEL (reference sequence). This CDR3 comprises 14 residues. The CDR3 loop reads CASSPRTGGHEQYF. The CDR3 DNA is TGTGCCAGCAGCCCCAGGACAGGGGGCCACGAGCAGTACTTC.

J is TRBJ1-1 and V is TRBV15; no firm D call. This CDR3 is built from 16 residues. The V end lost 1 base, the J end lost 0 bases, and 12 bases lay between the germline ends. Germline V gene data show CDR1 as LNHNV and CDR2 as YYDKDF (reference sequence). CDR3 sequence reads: CATSRGQALLNTEAFF. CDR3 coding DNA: TGTGCCACCAGCAGAGGTCAGGCACTATTGAACACTGAAGCTTTCTTT.

CDR3 protein: CASSHRADTQYF. In DNA, the CDR3 is TGTGCCAGCAGCCACAGGGCAGATACGCAGTATTTT. This chain uses TRBV7-9 with TRBJ2-3; D might be TRBD1 (6 bases). Trimming left V 5 bases short and J 4 bases short, with 7 bases between. Germline V gene data show CDR1 as SEHNR and CDR2 as FQNEAQ (reference sequence). The CDR3 loop spans 12 amino acids.

CDR3 in DNA: TGTGCCAGCAGCTTAGGCGCGGGAGGTCTACCCTACGAGCAGTACTTC. Its translation: CASSLGAGGLPYEQYF. J is TRBJ2-7 and V is TRBV11-1, with 8 bases that match TRBD2. The junction had 7 bases not matched to a gene; V was cut back by 1 base and J by 2 bases. Germline-derived CDR1 and CDR2 are SGHAT and FQDESV (reference sequence). The CDR3 contains 16 residues.

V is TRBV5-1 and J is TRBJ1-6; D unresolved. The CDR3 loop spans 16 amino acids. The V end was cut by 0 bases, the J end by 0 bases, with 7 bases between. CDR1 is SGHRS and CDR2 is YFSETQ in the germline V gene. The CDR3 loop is CASSLVARSYNSPLHF. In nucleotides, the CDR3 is TGCGCCAGCAGCTTGGTGGCCCGCTCCTATAATTCACCCCTCCACTTT.

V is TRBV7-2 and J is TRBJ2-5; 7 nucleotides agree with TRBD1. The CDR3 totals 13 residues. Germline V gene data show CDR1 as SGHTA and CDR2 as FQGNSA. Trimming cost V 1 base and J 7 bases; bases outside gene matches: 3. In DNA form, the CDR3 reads TGTGCCAGCAGCTTAGAAGGGGACAGGACCCAGTACTTC. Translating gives CASSLEGDRTQYF.

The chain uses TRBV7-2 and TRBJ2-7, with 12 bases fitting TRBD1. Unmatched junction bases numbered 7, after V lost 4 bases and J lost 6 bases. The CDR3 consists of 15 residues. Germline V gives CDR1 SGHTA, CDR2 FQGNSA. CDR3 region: CASSSWDRGLFEQYF. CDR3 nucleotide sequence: TGTGCCAGCAGCTCATGGGACAGGGGGCTTTTCGAGCAGTACTTC. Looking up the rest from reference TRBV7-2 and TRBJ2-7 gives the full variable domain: GAGVSQSPSNKVTEKGKDVELRCDPISGHTALYWYRQSLGQGLEFLIYFQGNSAPDKSGLPSDRFSAERTGGSVSTLTIQRTQQEDSAVYLCASSSWDRGLFEQYFGPGTRLTVT.

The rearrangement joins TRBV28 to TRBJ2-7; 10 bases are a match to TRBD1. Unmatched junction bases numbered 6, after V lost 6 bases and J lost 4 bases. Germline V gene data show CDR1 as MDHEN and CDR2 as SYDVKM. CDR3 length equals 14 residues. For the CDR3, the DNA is TGTGCCAGCAGCCTGACAGGGGGCGATTACGAGCAGTACTTC. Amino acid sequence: CASSLTGGDYEQYF.

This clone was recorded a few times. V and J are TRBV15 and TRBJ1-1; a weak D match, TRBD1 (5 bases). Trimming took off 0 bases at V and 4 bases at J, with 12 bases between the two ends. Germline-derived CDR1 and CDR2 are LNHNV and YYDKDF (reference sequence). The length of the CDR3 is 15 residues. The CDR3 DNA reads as TGTGCCACCAGCAGAGAAAGGGCGGGGGGCACTGAAGCTTTCTTT. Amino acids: CATSRERAGGTEAFF.

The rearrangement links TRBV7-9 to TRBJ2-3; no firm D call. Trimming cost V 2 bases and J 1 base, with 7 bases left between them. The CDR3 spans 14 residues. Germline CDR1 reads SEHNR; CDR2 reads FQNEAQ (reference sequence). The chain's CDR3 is CASSLSRGTDTQYF. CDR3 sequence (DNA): TGTGCCAGCAGCTTATCAAGGGGCACAGATACGCAGTATTTT. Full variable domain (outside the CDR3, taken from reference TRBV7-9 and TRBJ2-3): DTGVSQNPRHKITKRGQNVTFRCDPISEHNRLYWYRQTLGQGPEFLTYFQNEAQLEKSRLLSDRFSAERPKGSFSTLEIQRTEQGDSAMYLCASSLSRGTDTQYFGPGTRLTVL.

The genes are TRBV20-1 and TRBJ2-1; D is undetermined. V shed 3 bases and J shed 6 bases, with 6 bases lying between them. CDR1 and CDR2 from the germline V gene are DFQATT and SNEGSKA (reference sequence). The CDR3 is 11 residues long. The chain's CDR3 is CSASSSNEQFF. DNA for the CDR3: TGCAGTGCTAGTAGCAGCAATGAGCAGTTCTTC.

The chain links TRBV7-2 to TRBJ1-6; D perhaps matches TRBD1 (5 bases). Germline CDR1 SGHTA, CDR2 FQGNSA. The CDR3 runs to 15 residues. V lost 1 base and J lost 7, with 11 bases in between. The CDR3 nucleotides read TGTGCCAGCAGCTTAGGGGGCCTTTACAATTCACCCCTCCACTTT. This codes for CASSLGGLYNSPLHF.

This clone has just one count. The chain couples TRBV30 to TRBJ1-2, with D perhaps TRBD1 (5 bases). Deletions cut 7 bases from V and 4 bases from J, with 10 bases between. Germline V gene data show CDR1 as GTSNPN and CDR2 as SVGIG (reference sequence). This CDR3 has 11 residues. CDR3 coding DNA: TGTGCCTTGACAGCCCGCTATGGCTACACCTTC. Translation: CALTARYGYTF.

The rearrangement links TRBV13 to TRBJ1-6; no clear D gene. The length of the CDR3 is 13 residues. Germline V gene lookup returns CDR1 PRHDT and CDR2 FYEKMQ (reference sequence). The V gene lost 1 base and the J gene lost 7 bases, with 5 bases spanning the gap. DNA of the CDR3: TGTGCCAGCAGCTTAGAGGCGAATTCACCCCTCCACTTT. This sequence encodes CASSLEANSPLHF.

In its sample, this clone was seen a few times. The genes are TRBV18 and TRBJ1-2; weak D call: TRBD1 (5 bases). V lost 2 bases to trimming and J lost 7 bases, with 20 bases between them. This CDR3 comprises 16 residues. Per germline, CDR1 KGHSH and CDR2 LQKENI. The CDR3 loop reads CASSPLTATIGTGYTF. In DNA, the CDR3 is TGTGCCAGCTCACCATTAACCGCGACCATCGGGACTGGCTACACCTTC.

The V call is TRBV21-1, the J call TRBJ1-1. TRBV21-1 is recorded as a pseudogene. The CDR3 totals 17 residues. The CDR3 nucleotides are TGTGCCAGCAGCTCCCTCCACGGGGTCTTACAGAACACTGAAGCTTTCTTT. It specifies CASSSLHGVLQNTEAFF.

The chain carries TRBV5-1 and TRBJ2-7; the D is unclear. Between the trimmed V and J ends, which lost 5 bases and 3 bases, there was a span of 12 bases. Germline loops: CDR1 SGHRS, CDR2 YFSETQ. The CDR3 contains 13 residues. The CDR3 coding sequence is TGCGCCAGCAGATCTGACTCCAACTACGAGCAGTACTTC. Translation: CASRSDSNYEQYF.

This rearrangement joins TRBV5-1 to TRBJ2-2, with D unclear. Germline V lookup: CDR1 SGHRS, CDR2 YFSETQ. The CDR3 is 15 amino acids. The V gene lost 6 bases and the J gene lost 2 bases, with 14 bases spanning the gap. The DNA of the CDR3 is TGCGCCAGCACGATTGACCCTACAAACACCGGGGAGCTGTTTTTT. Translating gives CASTIDPTNTGELFF.

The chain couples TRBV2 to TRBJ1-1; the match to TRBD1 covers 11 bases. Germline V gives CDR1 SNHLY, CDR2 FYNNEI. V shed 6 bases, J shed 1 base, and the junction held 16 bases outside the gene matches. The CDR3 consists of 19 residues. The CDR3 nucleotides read TGTGCCAGCAGCCACCGTACTGGACAGGGGGCAAGGTGGAACACTGAAGCTTTCTTT. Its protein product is CASSHRTGQGARWNTEAFF.

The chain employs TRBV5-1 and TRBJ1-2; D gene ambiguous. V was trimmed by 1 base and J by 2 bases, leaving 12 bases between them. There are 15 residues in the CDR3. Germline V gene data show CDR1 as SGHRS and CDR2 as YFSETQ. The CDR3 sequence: CASSLSQTENYGYTF. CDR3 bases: TGCGCCAGCAGCTTGTCCCAGACGGAGAACTATGGCTACACCTTC.

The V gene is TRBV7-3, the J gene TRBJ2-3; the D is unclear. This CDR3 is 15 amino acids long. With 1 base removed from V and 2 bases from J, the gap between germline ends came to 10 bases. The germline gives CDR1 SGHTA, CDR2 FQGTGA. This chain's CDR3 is CASSLRPINTDTQYF. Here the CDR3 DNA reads TGTGCCAGCAGCTTAAGGCCCATAAACACAGATACGCAGTATTTT. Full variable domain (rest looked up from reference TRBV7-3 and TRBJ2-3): GAGVSQTPSNKVTEKGKYVELRCDPISGHTALYWYRQSLGQGPEFLIYFQGTGAADDSGLPNDRFFAVRPEGSVSTLKIQRTERGDSAVYLCASSLRPINTDTQYFGPGTRLTVL.

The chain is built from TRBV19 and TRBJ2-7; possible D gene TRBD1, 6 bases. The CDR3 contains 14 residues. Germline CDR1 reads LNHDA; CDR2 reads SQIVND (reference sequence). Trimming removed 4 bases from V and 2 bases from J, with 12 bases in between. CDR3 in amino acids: CASSTPGHTYEQYF. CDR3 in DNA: TGTGCCAGTAGTACCCCGGGACACACCTACGAGCAGTACTTC.

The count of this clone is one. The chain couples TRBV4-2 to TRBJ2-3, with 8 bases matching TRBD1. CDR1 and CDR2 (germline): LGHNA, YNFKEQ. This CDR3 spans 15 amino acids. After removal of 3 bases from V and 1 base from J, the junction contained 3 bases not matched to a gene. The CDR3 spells CASSQKTGGTDTQYF. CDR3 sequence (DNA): TGTGCCAGCAGCCAGAAGACAGGGGGCACAGATACGCAGTATTTT.

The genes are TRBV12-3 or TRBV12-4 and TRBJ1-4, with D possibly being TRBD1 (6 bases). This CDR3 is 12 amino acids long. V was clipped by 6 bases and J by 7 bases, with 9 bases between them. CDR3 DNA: TGTGCCAGCAGCACAGGGTTTGAAAAACTGTTTTTT. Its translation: CASSTGFEKLFF.

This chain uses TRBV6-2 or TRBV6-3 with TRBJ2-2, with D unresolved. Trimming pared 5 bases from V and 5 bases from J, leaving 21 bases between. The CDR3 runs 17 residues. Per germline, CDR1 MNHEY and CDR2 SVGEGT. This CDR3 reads CASSKGPWTDRTGELFF. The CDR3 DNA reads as TGTGCCAGCAGTAAGGGTCCGTGGACGGATCGTACCGGGGAGCTGTTTTTT.

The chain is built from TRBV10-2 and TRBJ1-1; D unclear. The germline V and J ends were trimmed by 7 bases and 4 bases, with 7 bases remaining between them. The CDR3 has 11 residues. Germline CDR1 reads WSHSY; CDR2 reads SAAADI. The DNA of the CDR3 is TGCGCCAGCATTGGAGGCACTGAAGCTTTCTTT. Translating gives CASIGGTEAFF.